This TCR beta chain was profiled in a study of T cell clones after liver transplantation. Study background: As an antigen-independent comparator, third-party-reactive TCRbeta sequences came from pre-transplant mixed lymphocyte reactions.

V gave up 4 bases and J gave up 0 bases; unmatched junction bases: 10. This CDR3 is built from 17 residues. The germline gives CDR1 SGHRS, CDR2 YFSETQ. Sequenced by immunoSEQ multiplex PCR; TCRdb stores in-frame clones only, minus some. The profile shows 9,000 to 10,000 clones, approximately 79% of them singletons. The specimen was CD8+ T cells from blood, collected before liver transplant. This sequence originates from a human donor who received a liver transplant. The rearrangement links TRBV5-1 to TRBJ1-3, with TRBD1 identical over 7 bases. Here the CDR3 reads CASSTWTGSSSGNTIYF. The CDR3 nucleotides read TGCGCCAGCAGCACCTGGACAGGTTCGAGCTCTGGAAACACCATATATTTT.